The rows below give T cell receptor beta chains drawn from one sample of a study of T cell responses to AZD1222 COVID-19 vaccine. Here immunoSEQ multiplex PCR was the method, and the copy in TCRdb shows in-frame clones only, minus some. The table includes 150,000 to 200,000 clones, 85% to 95% detected once. The sequenced sample was peripheral blood, obtained on day 0 of AZD1222 vaccination. The receptors originated from an adult in good health. Both conserved end residues are part of each CDR3. Clone size, where shown, is once, few, many, or a class for clones that have expanded.

v_gene	len	j_gene	abundance	CDR3aa
TRBV27	15	TRBJ2-1	NA	CASSLYAGDYNEQFF
TRBV6-5	15	TRBJ2-3	few	CASSYGPSGTDTQYF
TRBV19	15	TRBJ2-1	NA	CASTSGTTSVGEQFF
TRBV6-4	13	TRBJ1-1	NA	CASSQQVYTEAFF
TRBV3-1/TRBV3-2	15	TRBJ1-1	NA	CASSQGPLSNTEAFF
TRBV21-1	16	TRBJ2-7	NA	CASSKEGGQNSYEQYF
TRBV20-1	11	TRBJ1-1	NA	CSARAWTEAFF
TRBV5-1	16	TRBJ1-2	NA	CASSLEIDSLLYGYTF
TRBV5-1	18	TRBJ1-1	NA	CASSQILGGQFSRAEAFF
TRBV5-1	13	TRBJ1-1	NA	CASSFPQGTEAFF
TRBV3-1/TRBV3-2	16	TRBJ1-3	NA	CASSHASRGNGNTIYF
TRBV2	12	TRBJ2-1	NA	CASSQINNEQFF
TRBV28	12	TRBJ2-5	NA	CASYGAGETQYF
TRBV7-2	13	TRBJ2-1	once	CASSPQGLDEQFF
TRBV5-4	15	TRBJ2-5	NA	CASSSSADYKETQYF
TRBV3-1/TRBV3-2	13	TRBJ2-7	NA	CASSQFGPYEQYF
TRBV7-9	15	TRBJ2-5	NA	CASSLGLGDRGTQYF
TRBV5-6	13	TRBJ2-3	NA	CASSTAGTDTQYF
TRBV2	14	TRBJ2-3	NA	CASVGETNTDTQYF
TRBV3-1/TRBV3-2	13	TRBJ1-2	NA	CASSQVQDHGYTF
TRBV6-5	15	TRBJ2-3	NA	CASSPMGVRTDTQYF
TRBV19	16	TRBJ1-1	NA	CASSILTAGARTEAFF
TRBV4-2	16	TRBJ2-3	NA	CASSPSPSGLTDTQYF
TRBV7-9	14	TRBJ1-4	NA	CASSSGVGNEKLFF
TRBV2	15	TRBJ1-2	NA	CASSEARVANYGYTF
TRBV9	14	TRBJ1-1	NA	CASSVGTMNTEAFF
TRBV29-1	12	TRBJ2-1	NA	CSVESGYNEQFF
TRBV7-8	17	TRBJ2-7	NA	CASSRGGRTSGYHEQYF
TRBV20-1	11	TRBJ1-1	NA	CSARGGTEAFF
TRBV19	13	TRBJ2-5	NA	CASSVFPGETQYF
TRBV27	13	TRBJ1-1	NA	CASSLTDSTEAFF
TRBV10-3	12	TRBJ2-1	NA	CAISESYNEQFF
TRBV5-1	14	TRBJ2-5	NA	CASSGGQAGETQYF
TRBV2	15	TRBJ2-1	NA	CASSDSGRLYNEQFF
TRBV18	12	TRBJ1-2	NA	CASSPDRIGYTF
TRBV5-1	15	TRBJ2-2	NA	CASSFSQGGTGELFF
TRBV19	14	TRBJ1-1	NA	CASTIRGGDTEAFF
TRBV30	12	TRBJ1-1	NA	CAWSTVGTEAFF
TRBV27	15	TRBJ2-7	NA	CASSFSGGGTYEQYF
TRBV3-1/TRBV3-2	13	TRBJ1-2	NA	CASSQEVSYGYTF
TRBV27	14	TRBJ1-2	NA	CASSFTSSGYGYTF
TRBV24-1	13	TRBJ2-6	NA	CATRGSGANVLTF
TRBV29-1	13	TRBJ1-1	NA	CSVILGQGARAFF
TRBV19	13	TRBJ1-1	NA	CASTRGQGSPSLF
TRBV18	16	TRBJ1-5	NA	CASSPLGQGSNQPQHF
TRBV4-1	15	TRBJ2-3	NA	CASSQRSDGADTQYF
TRBV4-1	15	TRBJ1-5	NA	CASSQEGIGGQPQHF
TRBV12-3/TRBV12-4	13	TRBJ1-2	NA	CASRPVGQGGYTF